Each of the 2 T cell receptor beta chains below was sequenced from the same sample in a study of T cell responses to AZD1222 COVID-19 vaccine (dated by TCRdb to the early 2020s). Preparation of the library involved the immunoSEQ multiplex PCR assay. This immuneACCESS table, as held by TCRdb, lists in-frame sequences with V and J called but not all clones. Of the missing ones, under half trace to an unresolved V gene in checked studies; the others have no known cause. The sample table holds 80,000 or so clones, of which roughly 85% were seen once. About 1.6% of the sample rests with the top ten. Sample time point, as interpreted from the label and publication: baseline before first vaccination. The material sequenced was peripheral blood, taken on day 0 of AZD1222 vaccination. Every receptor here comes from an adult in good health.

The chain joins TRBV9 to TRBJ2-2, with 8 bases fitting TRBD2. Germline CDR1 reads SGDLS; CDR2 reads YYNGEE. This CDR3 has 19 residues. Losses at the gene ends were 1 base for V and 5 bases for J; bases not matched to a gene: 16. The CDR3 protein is CASSVRIRGGPGSTGELFF. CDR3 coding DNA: TGTGCCAGCAGCGTAAGGATTCGCGGGGGGCCTGGAAGTACCGGGGAGCTGTTTTTT.

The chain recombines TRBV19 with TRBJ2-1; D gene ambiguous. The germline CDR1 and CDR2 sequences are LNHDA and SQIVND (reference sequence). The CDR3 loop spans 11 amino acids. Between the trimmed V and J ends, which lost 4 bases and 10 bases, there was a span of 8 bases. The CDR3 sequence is CASSNNGEQFF. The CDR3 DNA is TGTGCCAGTAGTAACAATGGAGAGCAGTTCTTC.